Included here is one TCR beta chain sequence, with context. The antigen is not known. V was clipped by 3 bases and J by 8 bases; unmatched bases: 5. The germline V gene has CDR1 GTSNPN and CDR2 SVGIG (reference sequence). The CDR3 is made up of 12 amino acids. The data were taken from a study of cytomegalovirus exposure and HLA in healthy donors. Study context: The 130 or so validation repertoires used a platform that matched the one used for the 600 to 750 first-cohort repertoires, as a later analysis reported. General study findings and limits: In a later analysis, first-cohort TCR clusters were found to tend to co-occur in the approximately 120 validation repertoires. TCR beta chains numbering under 200 were designated cytomegalovirus-associated.

Data came from immunoSEQ multiplex PCR; TCRdb stores just in-frame clones and leaves some out. The repertoire holds around 150,000 clones, with roughly nine tenths as singletons. Sample: PBMCs. This sequence joins TRBV30 and TRBJ1-1, with 8 bases identical to TRBD1. This TCR derives from a woman between 18 and 29 years old in good health and CMV-seropositive. This chain's CDR3 is CAWRQGAREAFF. Written as DNA, the CDR3 is TGTGCCTGGAGGCAGGGGGCCAGAGAAGCTTTCTTT.